This T cell receptor beta chain emerged from a study of Graves' ophthalmopathy and Graves' hyperthyroidism (dated by TCRdb to 2017 to 2018). Background for the entire study: Stable hyperthyroidism was defined as no progression to ophthalmopathy within 18 months of follow-up. The study used signatures of the TCR beta repertoire to tell Graves' ophthalmopathy apart from Graves' hyperthyroidism and to predict which patients would progress to ophthalmopathy. In total, approximately 130 blood samples were TCR-sequenced: fewer than 50 ophthalmopathy, about 75 hyperthyroidism and about 17 hyperthyroidism-to-ophthalmopathy patients. To explore V-J signatures that separate ophthalmopathy from hyperthyroidism, a discovery set of around 97 patients was enrolled, consisting of 43 with ophthalmopathy and around 57 with stable hyperthyroidism. The independent validation cohort included under 20 hyperthyroidism patients plus 17 patients who later progressed from hyperthyroidism to ophthalmopathy. T-cell repertoires of thyroid tissue and blood were compared in about 6 hyperthyroidism patients. After sampling, hyperthyroidism patients received methimazole starting at 30 mg daily, and ophthalmopathy patients received high-dose intravenous methylprednisolone.

On this clonotype itself: Its antigen has not been determined. Within one base of it there is no much larger clone, and no base qualities were kept.

V drops 9 bases and J drops 2 bases, leaving 17 bases in between. The CDR3, from cysteine to phenylalanine, totals 15 residues. Of the read, only the CDR3 DNA is kept; its 45 bases are in frame from base 1. Per the germline V gene, SGHVS is the CDR1 and FNYEAQ is the CDR2. The research as a whole found: Most expanded thyroid clonotypes with a frequency above 0.001 also appeared in blood, which suggests that blood repertoires may reflect the immune response in the thyroid. Sample size was not statistically predetermined, and group allocation was not concealed from the investigators. In validation, the model predicted ophthalmopathy progression with roughly 68% sensitivity and roughly 78% specificity; eleven to twelve predicted patients were CT-confirmed with GO in a median of approximately 6.2 months. The 13-signature model separated ophthalmopathy from stable hyperthyroidism with approximately 90% sensitivity and 81% to 82% specificity in cross-validation, and 80%/75% in the test set.

Hyperthyroidism patients were newly diagnosed, were aged 18 to 65 years, and had a disease duration under 2 months. Anyone with other autoimmune diseases, uncontrolled infections, pregnancy or lactation was excluded from the study. Clinical symptoms, serum thyroxine, TRAb, thyroid ultrasound and orbital computed tomography were used for diagnosis. Total RNA was extracted using Trizol reagent, and RNA quality was checked on an Agilent 2100 Bioanalyzer. For repertoire sequencing, the TCR beta CDR3 regions were amplified from RNA transcripts. HTBI primers and the Qiagen OneStep RT-PCR kit were used in a first-round RT-PCR, which was followed by a second-round multiplex PCR, size selection and purification. Libraries were sequenced paired-end with 100 bp reads on an Illumina HiSeq2000. Turning to the authors' computational methods: SOAPnuke was used to process the reads, throwing out any read that had adapters, had uncalled bases, had a mean Phred below 15, or lacked an exact constant-primer or identifier match. COPE v1.2.5 was used to merge the high-quality paired reads. Unique nucleotide sequences were defined as clonotypes and aligned to IMGT TRB V, D and J references using MiTCR v1.1. The analysis was limited to V-J combinations with a frequency above 0.0001, which together covered just over 98% of the repertoires. For each V-J combination, a TCR clonal expansion and chaos score was defined as the ratio of F50 clonal expansion to chaos observed in the TCRdist matrix. Features were reduced by Welch's t-statistics and random forest to approximately 13 V-J combinations, which fed a naive Bayes classifier. Thyroid-blood repertoire similarity was quantified with the Morisita-Horn index. The public reads were run again by TCRdb, first through fastp at Q25 and then through MiXCR, and only productive beta chains were kept. Identical CDR3 protein sequences are pooled into one entry, listed with their most common genes and DNA. For this entry, the V and J calls and clone size follow TCRdb and not the study's own pipeline. The sample records over a million distinct CDR3 sequences, about 36% of which are singletons. The top ten clones comprise approximately 12% of the sample.

This receptor was obtained from an adult man with Graves' hyperthyroidism. The V and J segments used are TRBV7-6 and TRBJ1-5; a tentative D call is TRBD1 (6 bases match). The specimen was peripheral blood or thyroid tissue (not recorded which). The CDR3 protein: CASNDPGGGNQPQHF. The sequenced DNA is TGTGCCAGTAACGATCCGGGGGGCGGCAATCAGCCCCAGCATTTT. The CDR3, completed at both ends by the reference TRBV7-6 and TRBJ1-5 genes, gives the full variable domain GAGVSQSPRYKVTKRGQDVALRCDPISGHVSLYWYRQALGQGPEFLTYFNYEAQQDKSGLPNDRFSAERPEGSISTLTIQRTEQRDSAMYRCASNDPGGGNQPQHFGDGTRLSIL.